One and the same sample provided the 19 T cell receptor beta chains below, sequenced in a study of shared clonotypes between healthy human individuals. Sequencing used immunoSEQ multiplex PCR; TCRdb keeps in-frame clones, though not all of them. The table shows approximately 500,000 clones, with 75% to 80% occurring only once. The sequenced sample was PBMCs. These receptors originate from a middle-aged woman in good health. Some clones in this sample may be carry-over from other donors' samples.

The V gene is TRBV20-1, the J gene TRBJ1-5, with D perhaps matching TRBD1 (5 bases). The CDR3 length is 11 residues. Trimming removed 1 base from V and 11 bases from J, with 9 bases in between. CDR1 DFQATT and CDR2 SNEGSKA come from the germline V gene (reference sequence). The CDR3: CSARGPGAQHF. As DNA, the CDR3 is TGCAGTGCTAGAGGCCCGGGGGCCCAGCATTTT.

The rearrangement joins TRBV18 to TRBJ2-1; 8 nucleotides match TRBD2. This CDR3 contains 17 residues. Germline V gene data show CDR1 as KGHSH and CDR2 as LQKENI. V gave up 3 bases and J gave up 0 bases; unmatched junction bases: 7. CDR3 coding DNA: TGTGCCAGCTCACCCCAACTAGCGGCCAGCTCCTACAATGAGCAGTTCTTC. Its protein product is CASSPQLAASSYNEQFF. Looking up the rest from reference TRBV18 and TRBJ2-1 gives the full variable domain: NAGVMQNPRHLVRRRGQEARLRCSPMKGHSHVYWYRQLPEEGLKFMVYLQKENIIDESGMPKERFSAEFPKEGPSILRIQQVVRGDSAAYFCASSPQLAASSYNEQFFGPGTRLTVL.

The V gene is TRBV28, the J gene TRBJ2-3; no firm D call. Looked up from germline, CDR1 is MDHEN and CDR2 is SYDVKM. V lost 3 bases to trimming and J lost 0 bases, with 13 bases between them. This CDR3 contains 16 residues. CDR3 amino acids: CASSFRSAPSTDTQYF. Here the CDR3 DNA reads TGTGCCAGCAGTTTCCGGTCGGCCCCTAGCACAGATACGCAGTATTTT.

The gene calls are TRBV29-1 and TRBJ2-7; either TRBD1 or TRBD2 may fit D (5 bases each). V dropped 1 base and J dropped 5 bases, with 12 bases sitting between them. This CDR3 contains 13 residues. Germline V CDR1 and CDR2: SQVTM, ANQGSEA. The CDR3 region is CSVEGPGQDEQYF. DNA of the CDR3: TGCAGCGTTGAAGGCCCGGGGCAGGACGAGCAGTACTTC.

The V call is TRBV19, the J call TRBJ2-3, with TRBD1 as a possible D gene (6 bases). Trimming cost V 4 bases and J 8 bases, with 16 bases left between them. Germline V gene sequence: CDR1 LNHDA, CDR2 SQIVND (reference sequence). The CDR3 length is 14 residues. The CDR3 bases are TGTGCCAGTAGTAGGGGCGACAGGAAAGGTACGCAGTATTTT. Protein product: CASSRGDRKGTQYF.

The chain combines TRBV18 with TRBJ1-1; 12 nucleotides agree with TRBD1. The CDR3 runs to 16 residues. Germline assignment: CDR1 KGHSH and CDR2 LQKENI. Trimming took 3 bases from V and 4 from J; bases not matched to a gene: 6. The CDR3 protein is CASSPLGQGAGTEAFF. Here the CDR3 DNA reads TGTGCCAGCTCACCCTTGGGACAGGGGGCGGGCACTGAAGCTTTCTTT.

The chain couples TRBV19 to TRBJ2-1, with TRBD2 matching over 9 bases. The length of the CDR3 is 13 residues. V dropped 8 bases and J dropped 5; count of bases not matched to a gene: 4. CDR1 is LNHDA and CDR2 is SQIVND in the germline V gene (reference sequence). CDR3 in DNA: TGTGCCAGTTGGGCTAGCGGGGACAATGAGCAGTTCTTC. Translation: CASWASGDNEQFF. Complete variable domain (other parts from reference TRBV19 and TRBJ2-1): DGGITQSPKYLFRKEGQNVTLSCEQNLNHDAMYWYRQDPGQGLRLIYYSQIVNDFQKGDIAEGYSVSREKKESFPLTVTSAQKNPTAFYLCASWASGDNEQFFGPGTRLTVL.

This clone was seen more than once but under ten times. The rearrangement uses TRBV18 and TRBJ1-2; TRBD1 is a possible D gene (6 bases). Germline values: CDR1 KGHSH, CDR2 LQKENI. The V and J ends lost 5 bases and 2 bases respectively, with 9 bases between them. This CDR3 spans 13 amino acids. The CDR3 nucleotides read TGTGCCAGCTCAGGGGGCGCGAACTATGGCTACACCTTC. Its translation: CASSGGANYGYTF.

This clone was observed a few times. This chain links TRBV19 with TRBJ1-1; TRBD1 aligns across 7 bases. The germline V gene encodes CDR1 LNHDA and CDR2 SQIVND (reference sequence). This CDR3 has 14 amino acids. J was trimmed by 2 bases and V by 8 bases; bases with no gene match: 8. The CDR3 is CASSSWTGNTEAFF. The CDR3 nucleotides read TGTGCCAGTTCCTCGTGGACAGGCAACACTGAAGCTTTCTTT.

The chain joins TRBV7-9 to TRBJ2-5, with 8 nucleotides matching TRBD1. This CDR3 is built from 14 residues. Germline-derived CDR1 and CDR2 are SEHNR and FQNEAQ (reference sequence). V lost 11 bases, J lost 3 bases, and 11 bases stayed unmatched. The chain's CDR3 is CASPNGTGEETQYF. The CDR3 nucleotides are TGTGCCTCCCCCAACGGGACAGGAGAAGAGACCCAGTACTTC. Variable domain in full (rest from reference TRBV7-9 and TRBJ2-5): DTGVSQNPRHKITKRGQNVTFRCDPISEHNRLYWYRQTLGQGPEFLTYFQNEAQLEKSRLLSDRFSAERPKGSFSTLEIQRTEQGDSAMYLCASPNGTGEETQYFGPGTRLLVL.

This clone was seen once. This chain uses TRBV19 with TRBJ2-1; no definite D call. The CDR3 runs 13 residues. V lost 1 base, J lost 8 bases, and 9 bases lay in between. Germline CDR1 is LNHDA and CDR2 is SQIVND (reference sequence). The CDR3 region has the DNA TGTGCCAGTAGTATAGGTTTACGGGATGAGCAGTTCTTC. This codes for CASSIGLRDEQFF. The full variable domain, its missing parts supplied by reference TRBV19 and TRBJ2-1, is DGGITQSPKYLFRKEGQNVTLSCEQNLNHDAMYWYRQDPGQGLRLIYYSQIVNDFQKGDIAEGYSVSREKKESFPLTVTSAQKNPTAFYLCASSIGLRDEQFFGPGTRLTVL.

This clone has a count of ten or more. V usage is TRBV7-2 and J usage is TRBJ1-5; 7 bases fit TRBD1. CDR3 length equals 15 residues. Germline CDR1 reads SGHTA; CDR2 reads FQGNSA. V lost 4 bases to trimming and J lost 5 bases; unmatched junction nucleotides: 8. CDR3 sequence reads: CASSSRIGQDQPQHF. CDR3 DNA: TGTGCCAGCAGCTCGAGAATAGGACAGGATCAGCCCCAGCATTTT.

This sequence joins TRBV11-1 and TRBJ1-4, with TRBD1 as a possible D gene (5 bases). This CDR3 is 15 amino acids long. Between the trimmed V and J ends, which lost 5 bases and 0 bases, there was a span of 10 bases. Germline lookup yields CDR1 SGHAT and CDR2 FQDESV (reference sequence). CDR3 amino acids: CASSNRGATNEKLFF. Written as DNA, the CDR3 is TGTGCCAGCAGCAATAGGGGAGCAACTAATGAAAAACTGTTTTTT.

The V and J genes are TRBV6-5 and TRBJ1-6; D call uncertain. V was cut by 4 bases and J by 4 bases, with 2 bases left in between. Germline CDR1 reads MNHEY; CDR2 reads SVGAGI. The CDR3 has 12 residues. CDR3 bases: TGTGCCAGCAGTTTGTATAATTCACCCCTCCACTTT. This gives the protein CASSLYNSPLHF.

CDR3 region: CASSYSKGSGANVLTF. CDR3 sequence (DNA): TGTGCCAGCAGTTATTCAAAGGGTTCTGGGGCCAACGTCCTGACTTTC. This sequence joins TRBV6-6 and TRBJ2-6, with no clear D. There are 16 residues in the CDR3. Germline CDR1 MNHNY, CDR2 SVGAGI (reference sequence). The ends were cut back, 3 bases at V and 1 base at J, with 10 bases in the middle.

The chain links TRBV5-6 to TRBJ2-7, with no clear D. Germline V gene lookup returns CDR1 SGHDT and CDR2 YYEEEE. The germline V and J ends were trimmed by 1 base and 4 bases, with 15 bases remaining between them. The CDR3 totals 15 residues. The CDR3 loop is CASSLSAGPKYEQYF. The CDR3 DNA follows: TGTGCCAGCAGCTTGTCGGCAGGCCCAAAATACGAGCAGTACTTC.

The chain links TRBV7-2 to TRBJ2-5; either TRBD1 or TRBD2 may fit D (6 bases each). Trimming removed 3 bases from V and 4 bases from J, with 15 bases in between. CDR3 length: 15 residues. In germline, CDR1 is SGHTA, CDR2 FQGNSA. CDR3 sequence reads: CASSFGGKGGETQYF. In DNA form, the CDR3 reads TGTGCCAGCAGCTTCGGAGGGAAAGGGGGAGAGACCCAGTACTTC.

V and J are TRBV9 and TRBJ2-3; maybe TRBD2 (5 bases). Trimming left V 4 bases short and J 0 bases short, with 21 bases between. CDR3 length: 18 residues. The germline V gene has CDR1 SGDLS and CDR2 YYNGEE. In nucleotides, the CDR3 is TGTGCCAGCAGCTCATTAAGCGGAAGGCCCACTAGCACAGATACGCAGTATTTT. This sequence encodes CASSSLSGRPTSTDTQYF.

Notes on this clone: Other DNA sequences in this sample translate to the same CDR3. V gene TRBV9 combines with J gene TRBJ2-3, with TRBD1 identical over 7 bases. V lost 0 bases, J lost 5 bases, and 0 bases stayed unmatched. The CDR3 totals 13 residues. Per germline, CDR1 SGDLS and CDR2 YYNGEE. Here the CDR3 DNA reads TGTGCCAGCAGCGTAGGGGACAGAGATACGCAGTATTTT. Its translation: CASSVGDRDTQYF.